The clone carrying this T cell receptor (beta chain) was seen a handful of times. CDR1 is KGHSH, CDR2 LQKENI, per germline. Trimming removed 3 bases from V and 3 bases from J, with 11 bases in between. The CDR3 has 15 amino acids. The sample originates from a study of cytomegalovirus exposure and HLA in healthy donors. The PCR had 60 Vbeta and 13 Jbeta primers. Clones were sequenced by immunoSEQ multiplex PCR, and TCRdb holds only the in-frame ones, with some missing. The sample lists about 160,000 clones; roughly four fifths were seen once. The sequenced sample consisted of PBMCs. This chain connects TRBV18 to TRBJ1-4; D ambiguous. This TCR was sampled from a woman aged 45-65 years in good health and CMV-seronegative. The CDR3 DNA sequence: TGTGCCAGCTCACCGAGGGTCTCGGCTAATGAAAAACTGTTTTTT. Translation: CASSPRVSANEKLFF.